This T cell receptor (beta chain) was recovered during a study of graft-versus-host responses after intestinal transplantation. Study as a whole: Each transplant was multivisceral, liver-intestinal, or isolated intestinal. Each patient got anti-thymocyte globulin induction, then tacrolimus and steroids for roughly 3 years.

Libraries were prepared by immunoSEQ multiplex PCR; TCRdb keeps only in-frame clonotypes and omits some of them. Of some 130,000 clones listed, approximately 94% are singletons. This CDR3 spans 13 amino acids. Germline V gene sequence: CDR1 KGHSH, CDR2 LQKENI. Trimming pared 4 bases from V and 1 base from J, leaving 6 bases between. As concerns this clone: No antigen is known for it.

The chain recombines TRBV18 with TRBJ2-3; a possible D gene is TRBD1 (5 bases). The sample consisted of unstimulated CD4+ T cells sorted from spleen or lymph node cells, taken before intestinal transplant. The receptor was derived from a human donor who received an intestinal transplant. The DNA of the CDR3 is TGTGCCAGCTCACTGACAGGCACAGATACGCAGTATTTT. Residues: CASSLTGTDTQYF.